Listed below are T cell receptor beta chains from one sample, sequenced in a study of T cell clones after liver transplantation. Data came from immunoSEQ multiplex PCR; TCRdb stores just in-frame clones and leaves some out. The sample records 70,000 to 85,000 clones, approximately 80% being singletons. Sample: CD4+ T cells from blood, taken before liver transplant. The receptor source for this set is a human donor who received a liver transplant. Each CDR3 is given with its conserved first and last residue. Fields, in order: V gene, clone size, J gene, CDR3 protein. The size of a clone is reported for some rows only, either as once, few or many, or as a class for expanded clones.

v_call: TRBV6-5
clone_size: -
j_call: TRBJ2-7
cdr3_aa: CASIKDRGASYEQYF

v_call: TRBV2
clone_size: -
j_call: TRBJ1-4
cdr3_aa: CASRDRGGEKLFF

v_call: TRBV5-1
clone_size: -
j_call: TRBJ2-5
cdr3_aa: CASSMQGYPGETQYF

v_call: TRBV6-1
clone_size: -
j_call: TRBJ1-5
cdr3_aa: CASSERTGGRNQPQHF

v_call: TRBV15
clone_size: -
j_call: TRBJ2-3
cdr3_aa: CATSRDTSPSQYF

v_call: TRBV19
clone_size: few
j_call: TRBJ1-2
cdr3_aa: CASLKGDYYGYTF

v_call: TRBV27
clone_size: -
j_call: TRBJ2-1
cdr3_aa: CASSLGRGNNEQFF

v_call: TRBV5-1
clone_size: -
j_call: TRBJ1-1
cdr3_aa: CASSLVDSRNTEAFF

v_call: TRBV5-1
clone_size: -
j_call: TRBJ2-7
cdr3_aa: CASSLGDDRGSYEQYF

v_call: TRBV5-8
clone_size: -
j_call: TRBJ1-5
cdr3_aa: CASSLAGLRNQPQHF